This TCR beta chain emerged from a study of T cell changes during pregnancy in multiple sclerosis. Profiling relied on immunoSEQ multiplex PCR, and the TCRdb table lists in-frame clones only, not all of them. The sample holds fewer than 40,000 clones, over 75% seen once. Germline V gene data show CDR1 as LGHNT and CDR2 as FRNRAP. J gave up 4 bases and V 1 base, and 2 bases lay outside the gene matches. CDR3 size: 14 residues. The receptor's source is a female donor with multiple sclerosis, enrolled in a pregnancy study. The chain employs TRBV12-5 and TRBJ1-2; 8 bases are a match to TRBD1. The input for sequencing was CD8+ T cells from peripheral blood mononuclear cells, taken before pregnancy. CDR3 residues: CASGLGGTGYGYTF. The CDR3 nucleotides read TGTGCTAGTGGTTTGGGGGGGACAGGCTATGGCTACACCTTC.